This TCR beta chain emerged from a study of blood T cell repertoires in COVID-19 (dated by TCRdb to between 2020 and 2021). At the level of the whole study: Collaborator samples came from the United States, Italy and Spain and covered acute and convalescent phases of COVID-19. The prospective study material was composed of cDNA or gDNA derived from T cells, B-cell-depleted T cells, or PBMCs. Subjects who had been exposed to COVID-19, were actively infected with it, or had recovered from it provided the deeply sampled blood TCRbeta repertoires that made up the dataset. A freely available public database, intended as a resource for researchers studying the immune response to SARS-CoV-2, is where the repertoires were released. The samples were drawn from two sources: the first 160 participants of the ongoing ImmuneRACE study, and 950 to 1,500 subjects contributed by 6 global collaborators. Sample metadata almost always included a de-identified subject ID, COVID-19 status, age in years and sex. Where HLA class I and class II types were available, the types were taken from metadata supplied by the sample provider, not from assay-based typing.

Summary of the overall study and its limitations: Clinical and demographic metadata were provided uncurated, with the amount varying by source and participant.

Regarding this clone: This receptor's antigen is unknown. One base away there is no much larger clone; base qualities are not given.

Whole blood was collected in K2EDTA tubes by collaborating institutions according to the institutions' own protocols. For TCRbeta analysis, collaborators shipped samples in one of three forms: frozen whole blood, isolated PBMCs, or DNA extracted from either of those sample types. The immunoSEQ Assay, a bias-controlled multiplex PCR, was used to amplify TCRbeta CDR3 regions from genomic DNA. Concerning the study's data processing: Within the assay, amplification of reference gene primers was used to estimate how many nucleated cells each sample contained. To quantify the absolute abundance of each unique TCRbeta CDR3 rearrangement, sequence reads were collapsed and filtered. Productive Simpson clonality was computed per sample as the square root of Simpson's diversity index over productive rearrangements. TCRdb mirrors the immuneACCESS table, restricted to in-frame sequences. Some clones are absent from its copies; in checked studies, under half trace to an unresolved V gene, and the reason for the others is unknown. V and J calls and clone size are as listed in that table; D and trimming were resolved from the DNA. The sample table lists some 130,000 clones, around 85% of them with a count of one. The top ten constitute approximately 17% of the sample.

Sequencing input: peripheral blood. The source is a woman aged 80 or over with acute or convalescent COVID-19.

The sequenced DNA is TGCGCCAGCACCCCCTCCCACAAGACTAGCGGGGGGGTTGAGCAGTTCTTC. The translation is CASTPSHKTSGGVEQFF. The rearrangement combines TRBV4-1 with TRBJ2-1; 14 central nucleotides agree with TRBD2. V ends up 7 bases short and J 9 bases short, with an unmatched junction base count of 14. The germline V gene supplies CDR1 MGHRA and CDR2 YSYEKL. The CDR3 holds 17 amino acids from the cysteine to the phenylalanine. Only the CDR3 region is kept as DNA, spanning 51 bases read in frame from base 1.